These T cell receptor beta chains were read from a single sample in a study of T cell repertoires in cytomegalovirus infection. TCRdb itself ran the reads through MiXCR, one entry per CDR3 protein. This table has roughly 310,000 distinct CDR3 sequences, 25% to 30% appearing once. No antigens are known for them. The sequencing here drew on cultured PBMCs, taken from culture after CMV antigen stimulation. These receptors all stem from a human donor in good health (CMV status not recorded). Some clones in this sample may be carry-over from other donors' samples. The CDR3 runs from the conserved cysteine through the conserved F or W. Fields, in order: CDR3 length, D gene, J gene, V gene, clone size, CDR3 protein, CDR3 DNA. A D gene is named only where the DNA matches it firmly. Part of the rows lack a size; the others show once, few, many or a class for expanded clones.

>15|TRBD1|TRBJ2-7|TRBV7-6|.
CASSTRTGNSYEQYF
TGTGCCAGCAGCACCCGGACAGGGAACTCCTACGAGCAGTACTTC
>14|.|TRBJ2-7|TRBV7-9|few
CASSLMSGPYEQYF
TGTGCCAGCAGCTTAATGTCGGGACCCTACGAGCAGTACTTC
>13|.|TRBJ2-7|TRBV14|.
CASSPLGVYEQYF
TGTGCCAGCAGCCCACTGGGGGTATACGAGCAGTACTTC
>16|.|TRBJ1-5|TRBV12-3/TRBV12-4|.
CASSLRRGVHGQPQHF
TGTGCCAGCAGTTTAAGGCGGGGGGTACACGGTCAGCCCCAGCATTTT
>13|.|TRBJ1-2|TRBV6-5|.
CASSTRQGYGYTF
TGTGCCAGCAGCACACGCCAGGGTTACGGCTACACCTTC
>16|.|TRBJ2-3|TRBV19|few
CASSIETGGFTDTQYF
TGTGCCAGTAGTATAGAGACAGGAGGATTCACAGATACGCAGTATTTT
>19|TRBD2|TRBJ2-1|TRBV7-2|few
CASSLVGGLAGNQYNEQFF
TGTGCCAGCAGCTTAGTGGGCGGGCTAGCGGGGAATCAGTACAATGAGCAGTTCTTC
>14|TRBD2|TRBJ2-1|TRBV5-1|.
CASSTGLEGNEQFF
TGCGCCAGCAGCACCGGACTAGAGGGGAATGAGCAGTTCTTC
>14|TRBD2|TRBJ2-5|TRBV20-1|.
CSATRTSGVRDQYF
TGCAGTGCTACACGGACTAGCGGGGTCCGGGACCAGTACTTC
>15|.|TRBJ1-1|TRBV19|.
CASRLPGQMNTEAFF
TGTGCCAGTAGGCTACCGGGACAAATGAACACTGAAGCTTTCTTT
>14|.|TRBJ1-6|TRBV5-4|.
CASSPGYSNSPLHF
TGTGCCAGCAGCCCGGGGTATTCGAATTCACCCCTCCACTTT
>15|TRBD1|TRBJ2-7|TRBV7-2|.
CASSRQGRHLGEQYF
TGTGCCAGCAGCAGACAGGGCCGTCACTTAGGGGAGCAGTACTTC
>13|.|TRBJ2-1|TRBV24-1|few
CATSDPGIDEQFF
TGTGCCACCAGTGATCCAGGGATCGATGAGCAGTTCTTC
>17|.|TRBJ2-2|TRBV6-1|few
CASKFDYGESNTGELFF
TGTGCCAGCAAATTTGATTACGGGGAGTCCAACACCGGGGAGCTGTTTTTT
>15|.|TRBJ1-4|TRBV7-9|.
CASSLTGRTNEKLFF
TGTGCCAGCAGCTTAACGGGGAGGACTAATGAAAAACTGTTTTTT
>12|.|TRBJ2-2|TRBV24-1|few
CATSVAAGELFF
TGTGCCACCAGTGTGGCAGCCGGGGAGCTGTTTTTT
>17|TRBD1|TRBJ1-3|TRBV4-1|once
CASSQQRRGRIGNTIYF
TGCGCCAGCAGCCAACAACGCAGGGGGCGTATTGGAAACACCATATATTTT
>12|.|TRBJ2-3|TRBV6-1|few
CASSETTDPQYF
TGTGCCAGCAGTGAAACAACGGATCCGCAGTATTTT
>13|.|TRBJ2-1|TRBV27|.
CASSLSAYNEQFF
TGTGCCAGCAGTTTATCCGCCTACAATGAGCAGTTCTTC
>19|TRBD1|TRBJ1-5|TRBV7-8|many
CASSFGGGTGGAGRQPQHF
TGTGCCAGCAGCTTTGGCGGGGGAACAGGGGGCGCGGGTCGTCAGCCCCAGCATTTT
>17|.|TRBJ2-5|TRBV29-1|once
CSARFINRVPPQETQYF
TGCAGCGCCCGTTTCATAAACAGGGTCCCCCCTCAAGAGACCCAGTACTTC
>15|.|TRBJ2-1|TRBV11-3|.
CASSLGHGSYNEQFF
TGTGCCAGCAGCTTGGGACATGGCTCCTACAATGAGCAGTTCTTC
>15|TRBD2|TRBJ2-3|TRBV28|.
CASRLGRASTDTQYF
TGTGCCAGCAGGCTCGGGAGGGCTAGCACAGATACGCAGTATTTT
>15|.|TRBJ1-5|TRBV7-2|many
CASSLAGNSNQPQHF
TGTGCCAGCAGCTTAGCCGGAAATAGCAATCAGCCCCAGCATTTT
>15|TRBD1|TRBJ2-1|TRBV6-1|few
CASSDAGTGYNEQFF
TGTGCCAGCAGTGATGCCGGGACAGGGTACAATGAGCAGTTCTTC
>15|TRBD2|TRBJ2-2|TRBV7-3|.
CASSVAGGNTGELFF
TGTGCCAGCAGCGTAGCGGGAGGGAACACCGGGGAGCTGTTTTTT
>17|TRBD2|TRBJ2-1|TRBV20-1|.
CSARGNLAGGRGNEQFF
TGCAGTGCTAGAGGAAATCTAGCGGGGGGGCGGGGCAATGAGCAGTTCTTC
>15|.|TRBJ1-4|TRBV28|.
CASSHRPRGYEKLFF
TGTGCCAGCAGTCACCGACCAAGAGGATATGAAAAACTGTTTTTT
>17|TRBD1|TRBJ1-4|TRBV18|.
CASSPNPQGAAGEKLFF
TGTGCCAGCTCACCGAACCCCCAGGGGGCGGCAGGCGAAAAACTGTTTTTT
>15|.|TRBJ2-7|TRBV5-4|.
CASSLDPMKSNEQYF
TGTGCCAGCAGCTTGGACCCCATGAAGTCCAACGAGCAGTACTTC
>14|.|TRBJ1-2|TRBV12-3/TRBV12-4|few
CASSPSTGRYGYTF
TGTGCCAGCAGCCCGTCCACAGGGCGCTATGGCTACACCTTC
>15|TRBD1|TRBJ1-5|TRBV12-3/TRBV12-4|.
CASSSTGGGNQPQHF
TGTGCCAGCAGTTCGACAGGGGGCGGGAATCAGCCCCAGCATTTT
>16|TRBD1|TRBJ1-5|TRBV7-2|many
CASSLAAQGGNQPQHF
TGTGCCAGCAGCTTAGCAGCACAGGGGGGCAATCAGCCCCAGCATTTT
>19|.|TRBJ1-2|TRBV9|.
CASSVHSVGTPDKASGYTF
TGTGCCAGCAGCGTTCACTCCGTCGGGACACCCGACAAGGCTAGTGGCTACACCTTC
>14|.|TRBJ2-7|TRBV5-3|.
CASSEQGSSYEQYF
TGTGCCAGCAGCGAACAGGGAAGCTCCTACGAGCAGTACTTC
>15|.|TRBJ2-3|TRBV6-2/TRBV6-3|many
CASSYQGHRTDTQYF
TGTGCCAGCAGTTACCAGGGTCACCGCACAGATACGCAGTATTTT
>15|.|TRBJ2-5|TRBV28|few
CASSRPGPRWETQYF
TGTGCCAGCAGTCGACCGGGGCCTAGGTGGGAGACCCAGTACTTC
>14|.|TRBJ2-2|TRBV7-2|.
CASSPGTPAGELFF
TGTGCCAGCAGCCCCGGGACCCCAGCCGGGGAGCTGTTTTTT
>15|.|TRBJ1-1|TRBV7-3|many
CASSLSNTAYTEAFF
TGTGCCAGCAGCTTGTCTAATACAGCGTACACTGAAGCTTTCTTT
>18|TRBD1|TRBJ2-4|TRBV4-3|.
CASSHAGRDRVAKNIQYF
TGCGCCAGCAGCCACGCCGGTCGGGACAGAGTAGCCAAAAACATTCAGTACTTC
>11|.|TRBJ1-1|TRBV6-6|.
CATVWNTEAFF
TGTGCCACCGTTTGGAACACTGAAGCTTTCTTT
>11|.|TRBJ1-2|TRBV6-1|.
CAIGGNYGYTF
TGTGCGATCGGGGGTAACTATGGCTACACCTTC